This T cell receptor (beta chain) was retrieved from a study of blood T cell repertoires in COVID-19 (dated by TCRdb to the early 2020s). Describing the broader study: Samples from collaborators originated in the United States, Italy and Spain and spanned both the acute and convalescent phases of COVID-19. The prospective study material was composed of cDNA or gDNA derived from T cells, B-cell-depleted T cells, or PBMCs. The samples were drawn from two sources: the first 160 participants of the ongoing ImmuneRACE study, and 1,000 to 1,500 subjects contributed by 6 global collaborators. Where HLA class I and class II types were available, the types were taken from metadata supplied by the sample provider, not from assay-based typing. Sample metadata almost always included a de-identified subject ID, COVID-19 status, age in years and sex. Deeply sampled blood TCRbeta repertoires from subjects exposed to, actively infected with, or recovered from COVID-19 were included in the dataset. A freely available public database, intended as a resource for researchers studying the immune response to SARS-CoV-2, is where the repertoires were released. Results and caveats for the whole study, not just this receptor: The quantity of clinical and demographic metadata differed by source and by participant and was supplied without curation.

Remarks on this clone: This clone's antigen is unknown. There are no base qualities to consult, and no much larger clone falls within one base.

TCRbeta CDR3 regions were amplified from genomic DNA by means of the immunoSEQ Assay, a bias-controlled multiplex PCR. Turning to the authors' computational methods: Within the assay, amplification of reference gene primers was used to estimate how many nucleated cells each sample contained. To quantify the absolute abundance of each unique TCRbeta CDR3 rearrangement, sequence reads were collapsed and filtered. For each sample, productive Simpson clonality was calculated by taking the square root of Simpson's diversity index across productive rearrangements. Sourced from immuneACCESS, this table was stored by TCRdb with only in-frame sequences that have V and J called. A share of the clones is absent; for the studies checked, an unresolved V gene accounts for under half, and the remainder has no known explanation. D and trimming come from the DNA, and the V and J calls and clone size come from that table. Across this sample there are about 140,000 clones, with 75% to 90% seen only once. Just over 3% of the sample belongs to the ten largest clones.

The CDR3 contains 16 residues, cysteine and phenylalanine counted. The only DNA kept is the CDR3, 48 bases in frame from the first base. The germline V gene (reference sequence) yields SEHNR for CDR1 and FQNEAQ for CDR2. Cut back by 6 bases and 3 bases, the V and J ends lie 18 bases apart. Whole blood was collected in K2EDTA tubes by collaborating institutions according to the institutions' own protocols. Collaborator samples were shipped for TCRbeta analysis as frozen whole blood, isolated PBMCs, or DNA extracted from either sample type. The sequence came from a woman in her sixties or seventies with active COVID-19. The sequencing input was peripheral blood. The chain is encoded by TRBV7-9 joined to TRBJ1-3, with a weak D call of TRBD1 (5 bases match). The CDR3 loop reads CASSLDGGRVGNTIYF. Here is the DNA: TGTGCCAGCAGTCTAGATGGTGGCAGGGTTGGAAACACCATATATTTT.